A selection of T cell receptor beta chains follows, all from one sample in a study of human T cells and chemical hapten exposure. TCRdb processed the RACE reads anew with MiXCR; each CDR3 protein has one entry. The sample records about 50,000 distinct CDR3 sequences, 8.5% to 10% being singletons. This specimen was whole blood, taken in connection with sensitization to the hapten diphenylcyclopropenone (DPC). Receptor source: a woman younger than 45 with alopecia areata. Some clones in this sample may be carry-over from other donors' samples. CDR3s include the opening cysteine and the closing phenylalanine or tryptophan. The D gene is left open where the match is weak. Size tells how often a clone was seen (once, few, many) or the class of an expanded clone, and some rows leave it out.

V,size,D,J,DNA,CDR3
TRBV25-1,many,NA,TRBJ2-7,TGTGCCAGCAGTGAGGGGGTAGGGTCCTACGAGCAGTACTTC,CASSEGVGSYEQYF
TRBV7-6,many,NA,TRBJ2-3,TGTGCCAGCAGCTTAGAGGGCGGCACAGATACGCAGTATTTT,CASSLEGGTDTQYF
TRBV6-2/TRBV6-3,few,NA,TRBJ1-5,TGTGCCAGCAGCCCACCCCGGTTGGGTAGCAATCAGCCCCAGCATTTT,CASSPPRLGSNQPQHF
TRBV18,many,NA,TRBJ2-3,TGTGCCAGCTCGCCCCGAACAGATACGCAGTATTTT,CASSPRTDTQYF
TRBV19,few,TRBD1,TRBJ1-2,TGTGCCAGTAGAACCGGGACAGCGACAACATTCTATGGCTACACCTTC,CASRTGTATTFYGYTF
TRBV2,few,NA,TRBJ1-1,TGTGCCAGCAGTGTGGGCAGGGGTACTGAAGCTTTCTTT,CASSVGRGTEAFF
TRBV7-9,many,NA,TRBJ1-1,TGTGCCAGCAGCTTAGGGGCGAACACTGAAGCTTTCTTT,CASSLGANTEAFF
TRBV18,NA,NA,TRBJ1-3,TGTGCCAGCTCACCAACAGCAGGCGACTCTGGAAACACCATATATTTT,CASSPTAGDSGNTIYF
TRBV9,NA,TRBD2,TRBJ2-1,TGTGCCAGCAGCCCTGCCCGCCGGACTAGCGGGGTTCACAATGAGCAGTTCTTC,CASSPARRTSGVHNEQFF
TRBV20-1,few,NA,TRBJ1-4,TGCAGTGCCCCTCCCCGGGCGAAGGGTGAAAAACTGTTTTTT,CSAPPRAKGEKLFF
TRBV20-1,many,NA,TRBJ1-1,TGCAGTGCTAGAGAACAGCTCAGTCCCTTGAACACTGAAGCTTTCTTT,CSAREQLSPLNTEAFF